This T cell receptor (beta chain) was observed in a study of blood T cell repertoires in COVID-19. Assay used: immunoSEQ multiplex PCR; TCRdb lists only in-frame clones, some missing. The data show 390,000 or so clones, with 75% to 90% seen just once and over 0.95% held by the top ten. Germline CDR1 ENHRY, CDR2 SYGVKD. CDR3 length equals 16 residues. V was trimmed by 0 bases and J by 5 bases, leaving 13 bases between them. The TCR originated in a young man who had recovered from COVID-19. The chain joins TRBV10-3 to TRBJ2-2; D possibly corresponds to TRBD2 (5 bases). Material for sequencing was PBMCs or T cells enriched from blood (not recorded which). This CDR3 is CAISESQATGTGELFF. The DNA for the CDR3 is TGTGCCATCAGTGAGTCTCAGGCGACGGGGACCGGGGAGCTGTTTTTT.